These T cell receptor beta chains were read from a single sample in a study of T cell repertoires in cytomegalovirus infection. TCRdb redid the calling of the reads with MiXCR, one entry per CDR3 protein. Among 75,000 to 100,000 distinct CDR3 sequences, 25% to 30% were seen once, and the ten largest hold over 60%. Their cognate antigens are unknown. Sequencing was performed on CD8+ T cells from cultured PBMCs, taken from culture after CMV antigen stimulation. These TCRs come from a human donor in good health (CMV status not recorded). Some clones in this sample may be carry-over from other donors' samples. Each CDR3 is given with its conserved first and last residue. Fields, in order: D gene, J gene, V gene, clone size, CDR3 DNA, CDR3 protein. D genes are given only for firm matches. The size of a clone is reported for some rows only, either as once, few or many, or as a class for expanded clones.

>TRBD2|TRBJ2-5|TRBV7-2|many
TGTGCCAGCAGCGCCGGACTAGCGGGGCCCCTTCAAGAGACCCAGTACTTC
CASSAGLAGPLQETQYF
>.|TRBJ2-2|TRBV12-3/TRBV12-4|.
TGTGCCAGCAGTTTATCACGCTCAGTGTACAAAAACACCGGGGAGCTGTTTTTT
CASSLSRSVYKNTGELFF
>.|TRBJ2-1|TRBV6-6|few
TGTGCCAGCAGTTACTCGAACGGGGCCGAGCAGTTCTTC
CASSYSNGAEQFF
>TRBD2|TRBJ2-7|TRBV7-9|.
TGTGCCAGCAGCTTAGCGGAGGGAGGGCCCGAGCAGTACTTC
CASSLAEGGPEQYF
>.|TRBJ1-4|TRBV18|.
TGTGCCAGCTCACCCCTCGGGAAGGCCACTAATGAAAAACTGTTTTTT
CASSPLGKATNEKLFF
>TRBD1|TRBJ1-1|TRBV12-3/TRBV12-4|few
TGTGCCAGCAGTCCCGACAGGGGGGACACTGAAGCTTTCTTT
CASSPDRGDTEAFF
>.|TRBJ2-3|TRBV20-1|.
TGCAGTGCTTATACGCAGTATTTT
CSAYTQYF
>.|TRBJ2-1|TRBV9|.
TGTGCCAGCAGCGTAGCAGACAATGAGCAGTTCTTC
CASSVADNEQFF
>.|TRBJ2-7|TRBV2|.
TGTGCCAGCAGTGAAAGGGGGTCGAGCGCCTACGAGCAGTACTTC
CASSERGSSAYEQYF
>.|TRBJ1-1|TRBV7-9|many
TGTGCCAGCAGCTTAGTGGGCAGGGTGAACACTGAAGCTTTCTTT
CASSLVGRVNTEAFF
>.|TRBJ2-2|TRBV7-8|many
TGTGCCAGCAGCTTAGTCCAATTGGGGGCCGGGGAGCTGTTTTTT
CASSLVQLGAGELFF
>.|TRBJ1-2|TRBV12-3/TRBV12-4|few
TGTGCCAGCAGTTCCCCTCACCACAATGGCTACACCTTC
CASSSPHHNGYTF
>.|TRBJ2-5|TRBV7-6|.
TGTGCCAGCAGCCCCCGCGGAGGCCCTTACCAAGAGACCCAGTACTTC
CASSPRGGPYQETQYF
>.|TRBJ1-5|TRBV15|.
TGTGCCACCAGCAGAGGACTGGGGGACCAGCCCCAGCATTTT
CATSRGLGDQPQHF
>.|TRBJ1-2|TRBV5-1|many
TGCGCCAGCAGCACCGATGGACAGAGCTATGGCTACACCTTC
CASSTDGQSYGYTF
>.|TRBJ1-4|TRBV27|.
TGTGCCAGCAGTGCATCGGGACACCTTAATGAAAAACTGTTTTTT
CASSASGHLNEKLFF
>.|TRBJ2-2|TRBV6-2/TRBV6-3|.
TGTGCCAGCAGTCCGGGACGGTCCGCCGGGGTGCTGTTTTTT
CASSPGRSAGVLFF
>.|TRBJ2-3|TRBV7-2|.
TGTGCCAACAGCCCCTTCCGCACAGATACGCAGTATTTT
CANSPFRTDTQYF
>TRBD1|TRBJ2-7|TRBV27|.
TGTGCCAGCAGCGCCGGGACAGGGGGTACCGAGCAGTACTTC
CASSAGTGGTEQYF
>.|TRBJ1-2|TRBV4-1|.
TGCGCCAGCAGCCATCCCGAACCGACAGGCCGGGCGATCGATGGCTACACCTTC
CASSHPEPTGRAIDGYTF
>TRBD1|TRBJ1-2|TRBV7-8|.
TGTGCCAGCAGATTCCAGGGGGCGCTTGGCTACACCTTC
CASRFQGALGYTF
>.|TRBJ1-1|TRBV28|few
TGTGCCAGCAGCCTCCTTGTTACGAACACTGAAGCTTTCTTT
CASSLLVTNTEAFF
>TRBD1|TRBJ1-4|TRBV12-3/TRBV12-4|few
TGTGCCAGCAGTGGTCCAGGGGGCCTAACAACTAATGAAAAACTGTTTTTT
CASSGPGGLTTNEKLFF
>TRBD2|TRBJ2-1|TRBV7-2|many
TGTGCCAGCAGCTGGCCGACAGGCCTAGCGGGGGTTCATTCCTACAATGAGCAGTTCTTC
CASSWPTGLAGVHSYNEQFF
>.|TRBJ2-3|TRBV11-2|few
TGTGCCAGCAGCCTTGGGCCGGGGGGCCGTTCAGATACGCAGTATTTT
CASSLGPGGRSDTQYF
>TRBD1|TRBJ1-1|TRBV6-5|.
TGTGCCAGCAGTTACTCGGACAGGCGGAACACTGAAGCTTTCTTT
CASSYSDRRNTEAFF
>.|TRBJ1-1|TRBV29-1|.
TGCAGCTCCTCAATCGAGAACACTGAAGCTTTCTTT
CSSSIENTEAFF
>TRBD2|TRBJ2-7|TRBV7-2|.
TGTGCCAGCAGCCAAACTAGCGGGAGATACGAGCAGTACTTC
CASSQTSGRYEQYF
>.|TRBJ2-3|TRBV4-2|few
TGTGCCAGCAGCCAAGACCCGGGGGGCAGCACAGATACGCAGTATTTT
CASSQDPGGSTDTQYF
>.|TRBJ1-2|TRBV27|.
TGTGCCAGCCTCCAGGGCCCCCACTATGGCTACACCTTC
CASLQGPHYGYTF
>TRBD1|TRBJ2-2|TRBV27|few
TGTGCCAGCAGTCCTGACAGGGGTGTCTACACCGGGGAGCTGTTTTTT
CASSPDRGVYTGELFF
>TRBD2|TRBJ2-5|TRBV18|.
TGTGCCAGCTCACCACTTCGAGCGGGGGGAACCACTGGGGAGACCCAGTACTTC
CASSPLRAGGTTGETQYF
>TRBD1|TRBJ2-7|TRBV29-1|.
TGCAGCGCCGCCGGGACAGAGTACGAGCAGTACTTC
CSAAGTEYEQYF
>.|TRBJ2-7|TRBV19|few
TGTGCCAGTAGTACAGGGGCCAGCTACGAGCAGTACTTC
CASSTGASYEQYF
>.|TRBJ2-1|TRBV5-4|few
TGTGCCAGCAGGACCGGGACGGAGACCTACAATGAGCAGTTCTTC
CASRTGTETYNEQFF
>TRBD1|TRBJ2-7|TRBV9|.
TGTGCCAGCAGCCAAGGGACAGGGGTCTCCTACGAGCAGTACTTC
CASSQGTGVSYEQYF
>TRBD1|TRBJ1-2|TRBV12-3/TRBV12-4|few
TGTGCCAGCAGTTTGGGGACAGGGGATGGGTATGGCTACACCTTC
CASSLGTGDGYGYTF
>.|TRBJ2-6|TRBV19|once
TGTGCCAGTGAGGGCGTGTATGGGGCCAACGTCCTGACTTTC
CASEGVYGANVLTF
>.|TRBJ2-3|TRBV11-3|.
TGTGCCAGCAGCCCACGACTACCCGGGGAACCAGATACGCAGTATTTT
CASSPRLPGEPDTQYF
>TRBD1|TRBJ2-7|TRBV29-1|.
TGCAGCGTCACAGGGGGCGAGTCCTACGAGCAGTACTTC
CSVTGGESYEQYF
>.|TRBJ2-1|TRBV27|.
TGTGCCAGCAGTCTCCGGAGGGGTTATGAGCAGTTCTTC
CASSLRRGYEQFF
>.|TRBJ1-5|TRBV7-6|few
TGTGCCAGCAGCTTAACCCAGGGAGGGTGGGCACATCAGCCCCAGCATTTT
CASSLTQGGWAHQPQHF